The T cell receptor beta chain described here comes from a study of CD8 T cells in Susac syndrome. Study observations and caveats: The study conceded that its TCR sequencing and HLA analysis involved relatively few individuals.

This CDR3 has 17 residues. Germline CDR1 and CDR2: SQVTM and ANQGSEA. Trimming left V 2 bases short and J 4 bases short, with 23 bases between. Sequencing of TCR beta was undertaken in CD8+ and CD4+ T cells derived from blood. A remark on this clonotype: Its antigen is currently unknown.

After extraction with the RNeasy kit, roughly 0.5 to 1 ug of the RNA was reverse transcribed using random hexamers. Amplification of the TCR beta CDR3 was carried out by immunoSEQ multiplex PCR, which spanned a total of 54 Vbeta and 13 Jbeta segments. Using its own MiXCR run on the immunoSEQ multiplex PCR reads, TCRdb lists one record per CDR3 protein. The repertoire has about 130,000 distinct CDR3 sequences, roughly 95% of them found once; the top ten carry 0.09% to 0.15%. Sequenced sample: CD4+ T cells from PBMCs. This TCR was sampled from a human donor in good health. V usage is TRBV29-1 and J usage is TRBJ1-2; D perhaps matches TRBD1 (6 bases). CDR3 coding DNA: TGCAGCGTTGAATGGGGGGCAGGGAGTAGAATGGGCTATGGCTACACCTTC. It yields the protein CSVEWGAGSRMGYGYTF. Full variable domain (missing parts from reference TRBV29-1 and TRBJ1-2): SAVISQKPSRDICQRGTSLTIQCQVDSQVTMMFWYRQQPGQSLTLIATANQGSEATYESGFVIDKFPISRPNLTFSTLTVSNMSPEDSSIYLCSVEWGAGSRMGYGYTFGSGTRLTVV.